This T cell receptor beta chain was observed in a study of patients and donors after allogeneic stem cell transplantation. Each CDR3 protein is one row after TCRdb ran MiXCR on the RT-PCR reads. The sample includes hundreds of thousands of distinct CDR3 sequences, 16% of them seen just once. This clonotype was seen many times. This receptor was taken from a human donor who was either an allogeneic HSCT recipient or a stem cell or donor lymphocyte infusion donor (not recorded which). It is not recorded whose cells these are; they may come from a transplant donor. Sequenced sample: blood, either unsorted or a sorted T cell fraction (not recorded which).

CDR3 sequence: CASSPPWAVPPETQYF. The CDR3 DNA reads TGTGCCAGCAGCCCTCCCTGGGCGGTCCCTCCGGAGACCCAGTACTTC. The V call is TRBV3-1, the J call TRBJ2-5; D unresolved. Trimming left V 4 bases short and J 5 bases short, with 20 bases between. The CDR3 consists of 16 residues. Germline CDR1 is LGHDT and CDR2 is YNNKEL (reference sequence).